These 15 T cell receptor beta chains share one sample of origin, sequenced in a study of shared clonotypes between healthy human individuals. Positive CCR7 selection of CD45RO-negative cells yielded the naive CD8 cells, and terminally differentiated effector memory CD45RA+ cells were excluded. TCRdb keeps only in-frame clones here, not all; method: immunoSEQ multiplex PCR. Among approximately 600,000 clones listed, approximately 96% were seen once. Sequencing used naive CD8+ T cells sorted from blood. These receptors all stem from a woman aged 30 to 39 in good health.

The chain couples TRBV13 to TRBJ2-7; 8 nucleotides match TRBD1. Per germline, CDR1 PRHDT and CDR2 FYEKMQ (reference sequence). The CDR3 loop spans 18 amino acids. Trimming removed 1 base from V and 5 bases from J; junction bases left unmatched: 16. In nucleotides, the CDR3 is TGTGCCAGCAGCTTAGAAAGGACAGGGTTACGTGGGAATAACGAGCAGTACTTC. Translation: CASSLERTGLRGNNEQYF.

The V and J genes are TRBV7-6 and TRBJ2-7; D unclear. Trimming shortened V by 5 bases and J by 6 bases, and 14 bases separated the two germline ends. There are 13 residues in the CDR3. The germline gives CDR1 SGHVS, CDR2 FNYEAQ. CDR3 in DNA: TGTGCCAGCAGCGGGGAAGGCTTCTCCGAGCAGTACTTC. Its protein is CASSGEGFSEQYF.

This clone was counted only a few times. The chain uses TRBV7-9 and TRBJ1-5; TRBD1 might be the D (6 bases). The CDR3 is made up of 12 amino acids. The germline gives CDR1 SEHNR, CDR2 FQNEAQ (reference sequence). V lost 5 bases and J lost 8, with 10 bases in between. The chain's CDR3 is CASSIKGEPQHF. For the CDR3, the DNA is TGTGCCAGCAGCATTAAGGGGGAGCCCCAGCATTTT.

The genes are TRBV28 and TRBJ1-5, with D perhaps TRBD1 (5 bases). V was pared by 3 bases and J by 9 bases, with 9 bases between. Germline V gene lookup returns CDR1 MDHEN and CDR2 SYDVKM. CDR3 length equals 12 residues. CDR3 DNA: TGTGCCAGCAGTTTTGGGGGTTGGCCCCAGCATTTT. Amino acid sequence: CASSFGGWPQHF.

This chain uses TRBV5-4 with TRBJ2-1; D is uncertain. Germline V gene data show CDR1 as SGHNT and CDR2 as YYREEE (reference sequence). This CDR3 has 13 residues. With 3 bases removed from V and 5 bases from J, the gap between germline ends came to 9 bases. CDR3 bases: TGTGCCAGCAGCTCCCATCGCAACAATGAGCAGTTCTTC. Translated, it gives CASSSHRNNEQFF.

V and J are TRBV19 and TRBJ2-1, with 10 bases that match TRBD2. From germline, CDR1 is LNHDA and CDR2 SQIVND (reference sequence). CDR3 length: 17 residues. Trimming at V came to 7 bases and at J to 5 bases, leaving 14 bases not matched to a gene. DNA for the CDR3: TGTGCCAGTACCGGCCGGAGCGGGAGGGCTCGGGACAATGAGCAGTTCTTC. Protein sequence: CASTGRSGRARDNEQFF. The variable domain in full, with the rest retrieved from reference TRBV19 and TRBJ2-1, is DGGITQSPKYLFRKEGQNVTLSCEQNLNHDAMYWYRQDPGQGLRLIYYSQIVNDFQKGDIAEGYSVSREKKESFPLTVTSAQKNPTAFYLCASTGRSGRARDNEQFFGPGTRLTVL.

The V and J genes are TRBV4-2 and TRBJ2-7, with 9 positions matching TRBD1. The CDR3 consists of 14 residues. Germline loops: CDR1 LGHNA, CDR2 YNFKEQ. J lost 6 bases, V lost 6 bases, and 9 bases had no gene match. CDR3: CASRLDRGGSEQYF. For the CDR3, the DNA is TGTGCCAGCAGACTGGACAGGGGAGGTAGCGAGCAGTACTTC.

The rearrangement joins TRBV5-4 to TRBJ2-7; 10 nucleotides align to TRBD1. Germline V gives CDR1 SGHNT, CDR2 YYREEE (reference sequence). The trim removed 4 bases at V and 0 bases at J, leaving 7 bases unmatched. The CDR3 is made up of 16 amino acids. DNA of the CDR3: TGTGCCAGCAGCCGGGACAGGGGATGGGCCTCCTACGAGCAGTACTTC. Translated, it gives CASSRDRGWASYEQYF.

V is TRBV4-1 and J is TRBJ2-5, with TRBD2 matching over 7 bases. The J call may be incorrect, as the DNA end agrees better with TRBJ2-7. The length of the CDR3 is 14 residues. CDR1 and CDR2 (germline): MGHRA, YSYEKL. The CDR3 protein is CASSPTSLSDEQYF. As DNA, the CDR3 is TGCGCCAGCAGCCCGACTAGCTTATCTGACGAGCAGTACTTC.

The gene calls are TRBV13 and TRBJ2-7; 7 positions agree with TRBD1. CDR1 is PRHDT, CDR2 FYEKMQ, per germline (reference sequence). This CDR3 comprises 15 residues. The trim removed 6 bases at V and 2 bases at J, leaving 10 bases unmatched. CDR3: CASREKRDSTYEQYF. The CDR3, as DNA: TGTGCCAGCAGGGAAAAAAGGGACAGCACCTACGAGCAGTACTTC.

V is TRBV7-9 and J is TRBJ2-7; 12 nucleotides align to TRBD2. V gave up 6 bases and J gave up 3 bases; unmatched junction bases: 6. Germline loops: CDR1 SEHNR, CDR2 FQNEAQ (reference sequence). The CDR3 length is 15 residues. The CDR3 DNA reads TGTGCCAGCAGTTCTAGCGGGAGGGTTCTCTACGAGCAGTACTTC. Translating gives CASSSSGRVLYEQYF.

As concerns this clone: This sample includes further DNA sequences coding for the same CDR3. This rearrangement joins TRBV7-9 to TRBJ2-5; D is perhaps TRBD1 or TRBD2 (5 bases each). The CDR3 extends over 13 amino acids. Germline V lookup: CDR1 SEHNR, CDR2 FQNEAQ (reference sequence). V was pared by 1 base and J by 5 bases, with 8 bases between. The CDR3 nucleotides are TGTGCCAGCAGCTTAGGGGGCGGGGAGACCCAGTACTTC. This sequence encodes CASSLGGGETQYF.

The rearrangement joins TRBV10-1 to TRBJ2-7; possible D gene TRBD1, 6 bases. The germline V and J ends were trimmed by 4 bases and 0 bases, with 13 bases remaining between them. The CDR3 runs 15 residues. The V gene's germline CDR1 is WNHNN and CDR2 SYGVQD (reference sequence). The CDR3 protein is CASSAGDISSYEQYF. The CDR3 DNA is TGCGCCAGCAGTGCCGGGGACATCTCCTCCTACGAGCAGTACTTC.

The rearrangement joins TRBV9 to TRBJ1-2; possible D gene TRBD1, 6 bases. The CDR3 loop spans 15 amino acids. The germline gives CDR1 SGDLS, CDR2 YYNGEE. Trimming stripped 4 bases from V and 4 bases from J, with 17 bases between. The CDR3: CASSSAGGAGYGYTF. Here the CDR3 DNA reads TGTGCCAGCAGCTCAGCGGGGGGGGCTGGCTATGGCTACACCTTC.

The CDR3 loop reads CASSIDSYEQYF. As DNA, the CDR3 is TGTGCCAGCAGCATCGATTCCTACGAGCAGTACTTC. The chain employs TRBV13 and TRBJ2-7; the D is unclear. Trimming took off 5 bases at V and 1 base at J, with 6 bases between the two ends. There are 12 residues in the CDR3. The germline V gene encodes CDR1 PRHDT and CDR2 FYEKMQ (reference sequence). Supplemented by reference TRBV13 and TRBJ2-7, the full variable domain reads AAGVIQSPRHLIKEKRETATLKCYPIPRHDTVYWYQQGPGQDPQFLISFYEKMQSDKGSIPDRFSAQQFSDYHSELNMSSLELGDSALYFCASSIDSYEQYFGPGTRLTVT.